A single sample is the source of the 9 T cell receptor beta chains below, sequenced in a study of cytomegalovirus exposure and HLA in healthy donors (dated by TCRdb to about 2017). The receptor library was made with the immunoSEQ multiplex PCR assay. The multiplex PCR relied on a mix of 60 forward primers for TCR Vbeta segments and 13 reverse primers for TCR Jbeta segments. TCRdb re-hosts the immuneACCESS table, in-frame sequences only. Its copies lack some clones; in the studies checked, an unresolved V gene accounts for under half of them, and the cause for the rest is not known. Here the sample has roughly 180,000 clones; about 83% occur a single time. The top ten constitute 2.9% of the sample. The sample taken for sequencing was PBMCs. Receptors were obtained from a female donor in good health and CMV-seronegative.

The CDR3 reads CASSGRHYEQYF. For the CDR3, the DNA is TGTGCCAGCAGTGGCAGGCACTACGAGCAGTACTTC. The chain links TRBV6-1 to TRBJ2-7; the D is unclear. The CDR3 is made up of 12 amino acids. The V end lost 4 bases, the J end lost 3 bases, and 7 bases lay between the germline ends. Germline V CDR1 and CDR2: MNHNS, SASEGT.

This rearrangement joins TRBV5-1 to TRBJ2-7; D ambiguous. This CDR3 region has 13 residues. Trimming stripped 7 bases from V and 5 bases from J, with 16 bases between. The V gene's germline CDR1 is SGHRS and CDR2 YFSETQ. The CDR3 DNA follows: TGCGCCAGCGCTCGTGCGACTTGGAACGAGCAGTACTTC. Protein: CASARATWNEQYF.

V gene TRBV4-3 combines with J gene TRBJ1-5; D gene uncertain. The germline V gene encodes CDR1 LGHNA and CDR2 YSLEER. The length of the CDR3 is 14 residues. V was shortened by 4 bases and J by 0 bases, with 7 bases between the two germline ends. The CDR3 DNA follows: TGCGCCAGCAGCCTACTTGGTAGCAATCAGCCCCAGCATTTT. Its protein is CASSLLGSNQPQHF.

This chain joins TRBV30 and TRBJ1-3; a possible D gene is TRBD1 (6 bases). Germline V gene sequence: CDR1 GTSNPN, CDR2 SVGIG (reference sequence). The length of the CDR3 is 14 residues. V gave up 4 bases and J gave up 0 bases, with 10 bases separating them. Here the CDR3 DNA reads TGTGCCTGGACTACAGGGAGCTCTGGAAACACCATATATTTT. Translating gives CAWTTGSSGNTIYF.

This chain connects TRBV19 to TRBJ2-5; the D is unclear. CDR1 and CDR2 (germline): LNHDA, SQIVND (reference sequence). V lost 4 bases, J lost 1 base, and 16 bases lay in between. This CDR3 is 16 amino acids long. CDR3 protein: CASSTTVVTFQETQYF. In DNA form, the CDR3 reads TGTGCCAGTAGTACCACCGTAGTTACGTTCCAAGAGACCCAGTACTTC.

V usage is TRBV29-1 and J usage is TRBJ2-7; TRBD1 matches at 8 bases. The CDR3 length is 13 residues. Trimming cost V 3 bases and J 2 bases; bases outside gene matches: 3. Germline V gives CDR1 SQVTM, CDR2 ANQGSEA. Here the CDR3 DNA reads TGCAGCGTTGAGGGGACAGGAGCCTACGAGCAGTACTTC. Residues: CSVEGTGAYEQYF.

The V call is TRBV7-8, the J call TRBJ1-5, with TRBD1 as a possible D gene (6 bases). Germline values: CDR1 SGHVS, CDR2 FQNEAQ. V lost 4 bases to trimming and J lost 1 base, with 11 bases between them. This CDR3 spans 15 amino acids. The DNA of the CDR3 is TGTGCCAGCAGCTCTCAGGGGCGAAGCAATCAGCCCCAGCATTTT. Translating gives CASSSQGRSNQPQHF.

The V call is TRBV5-4, the J call TRBJ2-2; D gene uncertain. The CDR3 has 13 residues. Trimming took off 0 bases at V and 4 bases at J, with 4 bases between the two ends. Looked up from germline, CDR1 is SGHNT and CDR2 is YYREEE (reference sequence). In DNA form, the CDR3 reads TGTGCCAGCAGCTTGGCCATCACCGGGGAGCTGTTTTTT. Encoded protein: CASSLAITGELFF.

The V and J genes are TRBV12-5 and TRBJ2-2; TRBD1 matches 7 bases. This CDR3 is 16 amino acids long. Germline V gene data show CDR1 as LGHNT and CDR2 as FRNRAP. The junction had 6 bases not matched to a gene; V was cut back by 0 bases and J by 5 bases. The CDR3 DNA is TGTGCTAGTGGTTTGGTACTGGGACAGAGGACCGGGGAGCTGTTTTTT. Its translation is CASGLVLGQRTGELFF. Combining the CDR3 with reference TRBV12-5 and TRBJ2-2 gives the whole variable domain DARVTQTPRHKVTEMGQEVTMRCQPILGHNTVFWYRQTMMQGLELLAYFRNRAPLDDSGMPKDRFSAEMPDATLATLKIQPSEPRDSAVYFCASGLVLGQRTGELFFGEGSRLTVL.